Here is one T cell receptor (beta chain) with its context. The Seattle patients, enrolled during active infection, were followed longitudinally. The record originates from a study of blood T cell repertoires in COVID-19. Whole-study context: PBMCs, B-cell-depleted T cells, or T cells provided the cDNA or gDNA that made up the material.

This table comes from immunoSEQ multiplex PCR, and its TCRdb copy is limited to in-frame clones, with some not included. The table lists over 250,000 clones, about 90% of them singletons, with 2.6% in the top ten. This CDR3 spans 16 amino acids. The V gene's germline CDR1 is SGHDT and CDR2 YYEEEE. V was clipped by 4 bases and J by 2 bases, with 16 bases between them. Sequencing used peripheral blood. The chain couples TRBV5-6 to TRBJ1-5; D is unresolved. The clonotype was recovered from a person aged 18 to 35 with COVID-19, enrolled during active disease. CDR3 amino acids: CASSLWIGTGNQPQHF. The CDR3 DNA is TGTGCCAGCAGCCTATGGATTGGAACAGGCAATCAGCCCCAGCATTTT.